Listed below are T cell receptor beta chains from one sample, sequenced in a study of CD8+ T cells in alopecia areata. TCRdb keeps only in-frame clones here, not all; method: immunoSEQ multiplex PCR. The sample includes 220,000 or so clones, 57% seen only once; the top ten take approximately 0.44%. Sequences were derived from CD4+ T cells sorted from blood, sampled at week 0. The receptors originated from a human donor with alopecia areata. The CDR3 runs from the conserved cysteine through the conserved F or W. A D gene is named only where the DNA matches it firmly. Rows give clone size only sometimes, using once, few, many, or a class for an expanded clone.

J | size | V | D | DNA | CDR3
TRBJ2-7 | NA | TRBV5-1 | NA | TGCGCCAGCAGCTTGAAACCTTCCAGGACCGGAGAAGTAGGCTACGAGCAGTACTTC | CASSLKPSRTGEVGYEQYF
TRBJ2-5 | NA | TRBV15 | TRBD2 | TGTGCCACCAGCAGAGGTGGGACTAGCGGGGGGGAGACCCAGTACTTC | CATSRGGTSGGETQYF
TRBJ2-1 | NA | TRBV18 | NA | TGTGCCAGCTCACCTAATGACTTTCCTGGCAATGAGCAGTTCTTC | CASSPNDFPGNEQFF
TRBJ2-6 | NA | TRBV19 | NA | TGTGCCAGTAGTATAGATGGGGGGCTCCTCACTGGGGCCAACGTCCTGACTTTC | CASSIDGGLLTGANVLTF
TRBJ2-3 | NA | TRBV6-6 | TRBD2 | TGTGCCAGCAGCCCTAGCGGGGCTGGCACAGATACGCAGTATTTT | CASSPSGAGTDTQYF
TRBJ1-2 | NA | TRBV30 | NA | TGTGCCTCGAGAGACAGTTATAACTATGGCTACACCTTC | CASRDSYNYGYTF
TRBJ2-5 | NA | TRBV28 | NA | TGTGCCAGCTCGACGCCAGAGACCCAGTACTTC | CASSTPETQYF
TRBJ1-5 | NA | TRBV9 | TRBD1 | TGTGCCAGCAGCACAGGACAGGGACGGGATCAGCCCCAGCATTTT | CASSTGQGRDQPQHF
TRBJ2-7 | NA | TRBV4-2 | TRBD1 | TGTGCCAGCAGCCAAGATGACAGGGGGAACTACGAGCAGTACTTC | CASSQDDRGNYEQYF
TRBJ1-2 | NA | TRBV6-1 | NA | TGTGCCAGCAGACCCCGACAACCTGAGAACGGCTACACCTTC | CASRPRQPENGYTF
TRBJ1-5 | NA | TRBV7-8 | NA | TGTGCCAGCAGCTTAGCCGGGGGCAATCAGCCCCAGCATTTT | CASSLAGGNQPQHF
TRBJ2-5 | NA | TRBV4-1 | TRBD2 | TGCGCCAGCAGCCAAGTGACTAGCGGGCGAGAGACCCAGTACTTC | CASSQVTSGRETQYF
TRBJ1-5 | few | TRBV18 | NA | TGTGCCAGCTCGCCTCAAAAGGGGAATCAGCCCCAGCATTTT | CASSPQKGNQPQHF
TRBJ2-1 | NA | TRBV30 | NA | TGTGCCTGGAGCGGCTGGTACTCCTACAATGAGCAGTTCTTC | CAWSGWYSYNEQFF
TRBJ2-7 | few | TRBV11-2 | NA | TGTGCCAGCAGCAACCCCCGGGACTACGAGCAGTACTTC | CASSNPRDYEQYF
TRBJ2-5 | NA | TRBV9 | TRBD1 | TGTGCCAGCAGCTACGGGACAGGGTCAGAGACCCAGTACTTC | CASSYGTGSETQYF
TRBJ1-2 | NA | TRBV19 | NA | TGTGCCAGTAGTGCCCGGGGGAACTATGGCTACACCTTC | CASSARGNYGYTF
TRBJ2-1 | few | TRBV4-1 | TRBD2 | TGCGCCAGCAGCCAGGGTACCATGCGGGAGACTAAGAATGAGCAGTTCTTC | CASSQGTMRETKNEQFF
TRBJ1-1 | once | TRBV29-1 | NA | TGCAGCGTTGCTCTGAACACTGAAGCTTTCTTT | CSVALNTEAFF
TRBJ1-2 | NA | TRBV19 | NA | TGTGCCAGTAGTAAGGGCAGCTCGACCTGGTATGGCTACACCTTC | CASSKGSSTWYGYTF
TRBJ2-3 | NA | TRBV9 | TRBD2 | TGTGCCAGCAGCGTACTGCTAGCGGCAGATACGCAGTATTTT | CASSVLLAADTQYF
TRBJ1-1 | NA | TRBV11-2 | NA | TGTGCCAGCAGCTTAGTAAACGCTGAAGCTTTCTTT | CASSLVNAEAFF
TRBJ1-5 | NA | TRBV4-1 | NA | TGCGCCAGCAGCCAAGTCATCATCGGGACGGACAGAAATCAGCCCCAGCATTTT | CASSQVIIGTDRNQPQHF
TRBJ1-1 | NA | TRBV19 | NA | TGTGCCAGTAGTACGGGGGGCAGATTGAACACTGAAGCTTTCTTT | CASSTGGRLNTEAFF
TRBJ1-2 | NA | TRBV6-1 | NA | TGTGCCAGCAGACCAACGTACGACCCTAACTATGGCTACACCTTC | CASRPTYDPNYGYTF
TRBJ1-1 | NA | TRBV30 | NA | TGTGCCTGGGGCAGGGGATCAGCTTTCTTT | CAWGRGSAFF
TRBJ1-2 | NA | TRBV18 | TRBD1 | TGTGCCAGCTCACCAGTGACAGGGGATGCCTATGGCTACACCTTC | CASSPVTGDAYGYTF
TRBJ2-7 | NA | TRBV2 | TRBD1 | TGTGCCACTCGCAGGGACAGCCACTACGAGCAGTACTTC | CATRRDSHYEQYF
TRBJ1-1 | NA | TRBV5-1 | NA | TGCGCCAGCAGCGATGCCGCCAGATCCATGAACACTGAAGCTTTCTTT | CASSDAARSMNTEAFF
TRBJ1-2 | NA | TRBV11-2 | NA | TGTGCCAGCAGACAAATCCAAGGGTACATCAACTATGGCTACACCTTC | CASRQIQGYINYGYTF
TRBJ2-4 | once | TRBV5-4 | NA | TGTGCCAGCAAGTTGGATAAAGCCAAAAACATTCAGTACTTC | CASKLDKAKNIQYF
TRBJ1-5 | NA | TRBV19 | NA | TGTGCCAGTAGTATTGGGGGGCAGCCCCAGCATTTT | CASSIGGQPQHF
TRBJ1-1 | NA | TRBV6-5 | NA | TGTGCCAGCAGTTATTCCGGGGGCCAGATGAACACTGAAGCTTTCTTT | CASSYSGGQMNTEAFF
TRBJ2-5 | NA | TRBV29-1 | NA | TGCAGCGTTGAATTTGGGGAGACCCAGTACTTC | CSVEFGETQYF
TRBJ2-3 | NA | TRBV5-1 | TRBD2 | TGCGCCAGATTCTTAGCGGGGATCAGCACAGATACGCAGTATTTT | CARFLAGISTDTQYF
TRBJ1-4 | NA | TRBV29-1 | TRBD1 | TGCAGCATTAGACAGGGGGGATCTACTAATGAAAAACTGTTTTTT | CSIRQGGSTNEKLFF
TRBJ2-1 | NA | TRBV19 | NA | TGTGCCAGTAGTACCTTAGCACTAACCGGGCTCAATGAGCAGTTCTTC | CASSTLALTGLNEQFF
TRBJ1-1 | few | TRBV11-2 | NA | TGTGCCAGCAGCTTCCTAGACACTACGAACACTGAAGCTTTCTTT | CASSFLDTTNTEAFF
TRBJ2-1 | few | TRBV7-9 | NA | TGTGCCAGCAGCTCGTGGCAGGGCTTGAGTAGGTCCTACAATGAGCAGTTCTTC | CASSSWQGLSRSYNEQFF
TRBJ1-2 | NA | TRBV5-1 | NA | TGCGCCAGCAGCTTGGAATACGCGGCGGATGGCTACACCTTC | CASSLEYAADGYTF
TRBJ1-3 | NA | TRBV30 | NA | TGTGCCTGGAGTGTATTCGGGGACACCATATATTTT | CAWSVFGDTIYF
TRBJ2-7 | NA | TRBV4-2 | NA | TGTGCCAGCAGCAACCCTGAGAGGGCGGGCTACGAGCAGTACTTC | CASSNPERAGYEQYF
TRBJ2-2 | NA | TRBV14 | NA | TGTGCCAGCAGCCCGGACTACTACACCGGGGAGCTGTTTTTT | CASSPDYYTGELFF
TRBJ1-1 | NA | TRBV18 | NA | TGTGCCAGCTCACGTAATTCTATGGAGGCGAGCACTGAAGCTTTCTTT | CASSRNSMEASTEAFF
TRBJ2-1 | few | TRBV7-9 | TRBD2 | TGTGCCAGCAGCTTAGCGGTAGCGGGGAATGAGCAGTTCTTC | CASSLAVAGNEQFF
TRBJ2-3 | NA | TRBV18 | NA | TGTGCCAGCTCACCCGCGTCGGTTACAGATACGCAGTATTTT | CASSPASVTDTQYF
TRBJ2-1 | NA | TRBV20-1 | NA | TGCAGTGCTAACCGGGACACAGAGCAGTTCTTC | CSANRDTEQFF
TRBJ2-2 | NA | TRBV30 | TRBD2 | TGTGCCTGGAACATCGGGGGGATCGGGGAGCTGTTTTTT | CAWNIGGIGELFF
TRBJ1-1 | NA | TRBV9 | NA | TGTGCCAGCAGCGTTAGGGGCAGTAGCACTGAAGCTTTCTTT | CASSVRGSSTEAFF
TRBJ2-1 | few | TRBV5-1 | TRBD2 | TGCGCCAGCAGCCTCACTAGCGGGGGAGGCCATGAGCAGTTCTTC | CASSLTSGGGHEQFF
TRBJ2-6 | NA | TRBV30 | NA | TGTGCCTGGGGACGGACCTCTGGGGCCAACGTCCTGACTTTC | CAWGRTSGANVLTF
TRBJ2-5 | NA | TRBV11-2 | NA | TGTGCCAGCAGATGGACACACCTGGAGACCCAGTACTTC | CASRWTHLETQYF
TRBJ2-1 | NA | TRBV9 | TRBD2 | TGTGCCAGCAGCGTGTCAGCGGGGGTTAAGACCAATGAGCAGTTCTTC | CASSVSAGVKTNEQFF
TRBJ1-2 | once | TRBV30 | NA | TGTGCCTGGAGTGTCGGAGGGAGTGGCTACACCTTC | CAWSVGGSGYTF
TRBJ1-2 | NA | TRBV4-1 | NA | TGCGCCAGCAGCCAAGCAGAACAGGCGTGGGGCTACACCTTC | CASSQAEQAWGYTF
TRBJ2-3 | NA | TRBV10-2 | TRBD2 | TGCGCCAGCAGTGAGTTGCGGGGGGCCGGTGATACGCAGTATTTT | CASSELRGAGDTQYF
TRBJ1-4 | NA | TRBV4-2 | NA | TGTGCCAGCAGCCAAGGACAGTCAGCAAATGAAAAACTGTTTTTT | CASSQGQSANEKLFF
TRBJ1-1 | NA | TRBV4-1 | NA | TGCGCCAGCAGCCAAGTAAACAGCAAAGCTTTCTTT | CASSQVNSKAFF
TRBJ2-5 | NA | TRBV2 | TRBD1 | TGTGCCAGCAGTGAACAGGGGGCAATGGAGACCCAGTACTTC | CASSEQGAMETQYF
TRBJ1-6 | NA | TRBV6-5 | NA | TGTGCCAGCAGTTACTCCAGGGATTCACCCCTCCACTTT | CASSYSRDSPLHF